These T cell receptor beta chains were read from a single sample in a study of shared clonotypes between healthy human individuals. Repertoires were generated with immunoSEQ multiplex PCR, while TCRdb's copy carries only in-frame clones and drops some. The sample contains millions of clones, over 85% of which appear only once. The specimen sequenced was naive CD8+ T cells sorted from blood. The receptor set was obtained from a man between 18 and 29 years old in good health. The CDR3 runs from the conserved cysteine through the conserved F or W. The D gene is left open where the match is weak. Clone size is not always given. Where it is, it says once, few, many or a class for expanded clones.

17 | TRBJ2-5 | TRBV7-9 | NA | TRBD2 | TGTGCCAGCAGCTTAGTCGGACTAGCGAGCAAGCAAGAGACCCAGTACTTC | CASSLVGLASKQETQYF
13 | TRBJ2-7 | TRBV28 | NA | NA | TGTGCCAGCAGTTTACGTAATAAATACGAGCAGTACTTC | CASSLRNKYEQYF
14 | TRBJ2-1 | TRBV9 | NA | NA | TGTGCCAGTGGGGGAACAGCGTCCTACAATGAGCAGTTCTTC | CASGGTASYNEQFF
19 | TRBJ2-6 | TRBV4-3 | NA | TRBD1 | TGCGCCAGCAGCCAAGATATTGTGGACAGGGTCTCCGGGGCCAACGTCCTGACTTTC | CASSQDIVDRVSGANVLTF
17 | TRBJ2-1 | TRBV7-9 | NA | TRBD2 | TGTGCCAGCAGCCCGAGCCGGGGGACTAGGATGATCAATGAGCAGTTCTTC | CASSPSRGTRMINEQFF
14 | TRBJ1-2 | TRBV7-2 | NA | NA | TGTGCCAGCAGCTTAGGGGGCGCAAGCTATGGCTACACCTTC | CASSLGGASYGYTF
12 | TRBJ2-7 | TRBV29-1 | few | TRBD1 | TGCAGCGTTGGGACAGGGGGCAATGAGCAGTACTTC | CSVGTGGNEQYF
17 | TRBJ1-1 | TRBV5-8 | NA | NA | TGTGCCAGCAGCTCCCCCCGAGCGACGGACATGAACACTGAAGCTTTCTTT | CASSSPRATDMNTEAFF
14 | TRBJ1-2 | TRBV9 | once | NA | TGTGCCAGCAGCGTAGGAGGTCTGAACTATGGCTACACCTTC | CASSVGGLNYGYTF
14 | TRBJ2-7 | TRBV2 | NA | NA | TGTGCCAGCAGTGAATACAGGGCTATGTACGAGCAGTACTTC | CASSEYRAMYEQYF
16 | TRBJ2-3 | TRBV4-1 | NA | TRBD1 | TGCGCCAGCAGCCGGATACAGGGGGCACTCACAGATACGCAGTATTTT | CASSRIQGALTDTQYF
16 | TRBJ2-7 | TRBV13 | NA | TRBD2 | TGTGCCAGCAGCCCCGACGGGACGGGAGGAGGAGGCGAGCAGTACTTC | CASSPDGTGGGGEQYF
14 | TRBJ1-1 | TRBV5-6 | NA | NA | TGTGCCAGCAGCTCGACAGTGCTACCACTGGTGGGTTTCTTT | CASSSTVLPLVGFF
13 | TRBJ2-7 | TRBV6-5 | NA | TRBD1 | TGTGCCAGCACCGTCGCAGGGGGCCACGAGCAGTACTTC | CASTVAGGHEQYF
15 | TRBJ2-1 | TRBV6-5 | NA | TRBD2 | TGTGCCAGCAGTTGGTTAGCGGGAGCGGGTAATGAGCAGTTCTTC | CASSWLAGAGNEQFF
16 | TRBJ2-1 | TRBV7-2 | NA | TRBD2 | TGTGCCAGCAGCTTAGGATATCTAGCGGGTTACAATGAGCAGTTCTTC | CASSLGYLAGYNEQFF
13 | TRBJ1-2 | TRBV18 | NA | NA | TGTGCCAGCTCACCACCGGCAGGTTATGGCTACACCTTC | CASSPPAGYGYTF
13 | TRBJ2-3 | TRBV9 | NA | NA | TGTGCCAGCAGCCCACTCCTGGGAGATACGCAGTATTTT | CASSPLLGDTQYF
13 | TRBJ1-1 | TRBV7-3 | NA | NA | TGTGCCAGCAGCTTAGGAGGGGAAGGAAAAGCTTTCTTT | CASSLGGEGKAFF
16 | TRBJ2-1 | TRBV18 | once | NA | TGTGCCAGCTCACCCCTAGTGGGAGATATGTACAATGAGCAGTTCTTC | CASSPLVGDMYNEQFF
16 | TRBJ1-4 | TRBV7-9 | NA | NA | TGTGCCAGCAGCTTCTCCCCGACAGGACTAAATGAAAAACTGTTTTTT | CASSFSPTGLNEKLFF
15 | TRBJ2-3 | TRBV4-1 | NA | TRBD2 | TGCGCCAGCAGCCCTGGACTAGCGGGAACAGATACGCAGTATTTT | CASSPGLAGTDTQYF
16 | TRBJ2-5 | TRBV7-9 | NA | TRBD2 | TGTGCCAGCAGCCCGGGACTAGCGGGAGAGCAAGAGACCCAGTACTTC | CASSPGLAGEQETQYF
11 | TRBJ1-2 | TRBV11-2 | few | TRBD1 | TGTGCCAGCAGCTCGACAGGGACACCCACCTTC | CASSSTGTPTF
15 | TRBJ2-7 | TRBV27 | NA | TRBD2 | TGTGCCAGCAGTCTCGGACTAGGCCCAACCTACGAGCAGTACTTC | CASSLGLGPTYEQYF
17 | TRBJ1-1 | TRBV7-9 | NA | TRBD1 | TGTGCCAGCAGCGCACAGGGGGCGAACTATCTGAACACTGAAGCTTTCTTT | CASSAQGANYLNTEAFF
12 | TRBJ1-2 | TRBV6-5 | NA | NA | TGTGCCAGCAGTGGATTTAACTATGGCTACACCTTC | CASSGFNYGYTF
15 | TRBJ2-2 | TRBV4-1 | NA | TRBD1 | TGCGCCAGCAGCCAACAGGGGGCAGGCACCGGGGAGCTGTTTTTT | CASSQQGAGTGELFF
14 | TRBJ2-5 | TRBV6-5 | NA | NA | TGTGCCAGCAGTTACGGGGAACTACAAGAGACCCAGTACTTC | CASSYGELQETQYF
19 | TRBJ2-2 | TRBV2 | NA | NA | TGTGCCAGCAGTGGATTCGCAGGACCAATACCCGCGAACACCGGGGAGCTGTTTTTT | CASSGFAGPIPANTGELFF
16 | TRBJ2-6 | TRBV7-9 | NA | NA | TGTGCCAGCAGCCAATCAATCAGCTCTGGGGCCAACGTCCTGACTTTC | CASSQSISSGANVLTF
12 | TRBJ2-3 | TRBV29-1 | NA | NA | TGCAGCGGCTACGGGGGGCCAGATACGCAGTATTTT | CSGYGGPDTQYF
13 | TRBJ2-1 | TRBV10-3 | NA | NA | TGTGCCACCGTCGGAGGGCGGCGGGATGAGCAGTTCTTC | CATVGGRRDEQFF
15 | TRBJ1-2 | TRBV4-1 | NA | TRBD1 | TGCGCCAGCAACCATAAGACAGGGTTCAACTATGGCTACACCTTC | CASNHKTGFNYGYTF
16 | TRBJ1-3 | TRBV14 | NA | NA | TGTGCCAGCAGCCAAGTGGGGGGAGTCTCCGGAAACACCATATATTTT | CASSQVGGVSGNTIYF
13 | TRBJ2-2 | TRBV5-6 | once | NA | TGTGCCAGCAGGTCGGTGGGCCCCGGGGAGCTGTTTTTT | CASRSVGPGELFF
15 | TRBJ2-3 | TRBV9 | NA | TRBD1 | TGTGCCAGCTCGGCAGGGGGTTATCGCACAGATACGCAGTATTTT | CASSAGGYRTDTQYF
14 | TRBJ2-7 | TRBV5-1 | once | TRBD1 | TGCGCCAGCCAGGACAGGCAGAGCTCCTACGAGCAGTACTTC | CASQDRQSSYEQYF
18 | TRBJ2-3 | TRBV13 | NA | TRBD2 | TGTGCCAGCAGCCCGGGGGGTGGGGACGCCAGTCCCACAGATACGCAGTATTTT | CASSPGGGDASPTDTQYF
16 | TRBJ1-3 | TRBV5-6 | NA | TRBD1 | TGTGCCAGCAGCCTTGGAAGGGGGCAGGTTGGAAACACCATATATTTT | CASSLGRGQVGNTIYF
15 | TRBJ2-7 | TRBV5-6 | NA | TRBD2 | TGTGCCAGCAGCTTGGAACTAGCGGGGTCTTACGAGCAGTACTTC | CASSLELAGSYEQYF
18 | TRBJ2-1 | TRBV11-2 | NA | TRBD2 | TGTGCCAGCACCCTGCAGCTAGCGGGAGGCCCCCCCTACAATGAGCAGTTCTTC | CASTLQLAGGPPYNEQFF
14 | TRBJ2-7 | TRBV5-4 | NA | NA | TGTGCCAGCAGCTTGGCGGGCAGAACCTACGAGCAGTACTTC | CASSLAGRTYEQYF
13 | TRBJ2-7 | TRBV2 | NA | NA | TGTGCCAGCAGCTCTAGGACGGAATACGAGCAGTACTTC | CASSSRTEYEQYF
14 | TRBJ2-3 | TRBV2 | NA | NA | TGTGCCAATGCGGGACCAGAGGGCACAGATACGCAGTATTTT | CANAGPEGTDTQYF
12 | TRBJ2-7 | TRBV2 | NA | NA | TGTGCCAGCAGGGGGCAAAGGTACGAGCAGTACTTC | CASRGQRYEQYF
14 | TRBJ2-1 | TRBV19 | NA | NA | TGTGCCAGTAGTATGGGGGGGCATTACAATGAGCAGTTCTTC | CASSMGGHYNEQFF
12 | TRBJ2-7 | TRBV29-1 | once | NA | TGCAGCGTTGAGAGGGGCACCGACGAGCAGTACTTC | CSVERGTDEQYF
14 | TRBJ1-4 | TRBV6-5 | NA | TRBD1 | TGTGCCAGCAGTTACGGGACAGGGAATGAAAAACTGTTTTTT | CASSYGTGNEKLFF
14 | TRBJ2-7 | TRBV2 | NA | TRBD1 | TGTGCCAGCAGTGAACCGGGACAGGCGTACGAGCAGTACTTC | CASSEPGQAYEQYF
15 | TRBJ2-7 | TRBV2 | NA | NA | TGTGCCAGCAGTGAAGGCCTGGGGAGCTCCTACGAGCAGTACTTC | CASSEGLGSSYEQYF
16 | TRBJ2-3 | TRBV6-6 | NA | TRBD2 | TGTGCCAGCAGTGGTTCGGCGGGAGGTTTTGTTGATACGCAGTATTTT | CASSGSAGGFVDTQYF
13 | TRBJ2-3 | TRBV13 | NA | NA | TGTGCCAGCAGCTTAGGGGGCACAGATACGCAGTATTTT | CASSLGGTDTQYF